Below are 21 T cell receptor beta chains sequenced from a single sample in a study of CD8+ T cells in alopecia areata. Once RNA had been extracted, it was reverse transcribed into cDNA to act as the sequencing template. Using immunoSEQ multiplex PCR, the repertoire was profiled, and TCRdb retains in-frame clones only, with some absent. The table lists over 150,000 clones, roughly 64% of them singletons. Treatment defined: oral pan-JAK inhibitor, 5-10 mg twice daily. The sample was CD8+ T cells sorted from blood, taken at week 24, from a patient treated with tofacitinib. The receptor set was obtained from a human donor with alopecia areata.

The chain recombines TRBV29-1 with TRBJ2-7; 7 bases match TRBD1. Germline loops: CDR1 SQVTM, CDR2 ANQGSEA. This CDR3 spans 14 amino acids. V lost 0 bases, J lost 1 base, and 3 bases stayed unmatched. CDR3 residues: CSVEEQGSSYEQYF. For the CDR3, the DNA is TGCAGCGTTGAAGAACAGGGGTCTTCCTACGAGCAGTACTTC.

The genes are TRBV29-1 and TRBJ2-2; 7 bases align to TRBD1. The length of the CDR3 is 15 residues. Germline CDR1 is SQVTM and CDR2 is ANQGSEA. V dropped 4 bases and J dropped 7; count of bases not matched to a gene: 12. DNA for the CDR3: TGCAGCGTTGCCCGAGGGGACAGCGGACGCGGGGAGCTGTTTTTT. Translation gives CSVARGDSGRGELFF.

This chain links TRBV6-5 with TRBJ2-5; TRBD1 aligns across 12 bases. Germline CDR1 reads MNHEY; CDR2 reads SVGAGI. CDR3 size: 15 residues. The ends lost 5 bases at V and 7 bases at J; junction bases unmatched: 8. CDR3 DNA sequence: TGTGCCAGCAGTACCCGGGACAGGGGGCGAGGGACCCAGTACTTC. As protein: CASSTRDRGRGTQYF.

V and J are TRBV6-5 and TRBJ2-5; 10 bases map to TRBD1. Per the germline V gene, CDR1 is MNHEY and CDR2 is SVGAGI. This CDR3 is built from 15 residues. J was trimmed by 4 bases and V by 7 bases; bases with no gene match: 9. This chain's CDR3 is CASKARDRGAETQYF. The DNA for the CDR3 is TGTGCCAGCAAGGCGCGGGACAGGGGAGCAGAGACCCAGTACTTC.

The genes are TRBV5-6 and TRBJ1-2; D not certain. Looked up from germline, CDR1 is SGHDT and CDR2 is YYEEEE. V was trimmed by 7 bases and J by 3 bases, leaving 7 bases between them. The CDR3 totals 11 residues. The CDR3 spells CASRGYYGYTF. Here the CDR3 DNA reads TGTGCCAGCCGCGGTTACTATGGCTACACCTTC.

This clone was counted only a few times. The chain has TRBV5-6 and TRBJ2-6; D remains ambiguous. The CDR3 has 15 residues. CDR1 SGHDT and CDR2 YYEEEE come from the germline V gene. V lost 3 bases and J 1 base, leaving 8 bases between the germline ends. This CDR3 is CASSWGLSGANVLTF. The DNA of the CDR3 is TGTGCCAGCAGCTGGGGTTTATCTGGGGCCAACGTCCTGACTTTC.

This chain's CDR3 is CASSPQVEKETQYF. As DNA, the CDR3 is TGTGCCAGCAGTCCCCAGGTAGAGAAGGAGACCCAGTACTTC. The J gene is TRBJ2-5, the V gene TRBV28; D gene uncertain. V was shortened by 5 bases and J by 5 bases, with 15 bases between the two germline ends. CDR1 MDHEN and CDR2 SYDVKM come from the germline V gene. This CDR3 is built from 14 residues.

The chain couples TRBV15 to TRBJ1-2; no clear D gene. Germline V lookup: CDR1 LNHNV, CDR2 YYDKDF (reference sequence). The CDR3 spans 16 residues. Trimming pared 0 bases from V and 13 bases from J, leaving 24 bases between. CDR3 sequence reads: CATSRDQSPIAGACTF. CDR3 in DNA: TGTGCCACCAGCAGAGATCAGTCCCCAATAGCGGGTGCCTGCACCTTC.

The V and J genes are TRBV29-1 and TRBJ1-4; TRBD1 might be the D (5 bases). The germline V and J ends were trimmed by 6 bases and 7 bases, with 27 bases remaining between them. CDR3 length: 17 amino acids. Germline V gene data show CDR1 as SQVTM and CDR2 as ANQGSEA. CDR3 amino acids: CSVIDLGGTGLGEKLFF. CDR3 bases: TGCAGCGTAATCGATCTCGGGGGAACCGGTCTAGGTGAAAAACTGTTTTTT.

J is TRBJ2-7 and V is TRBV4-1; possible D gene TRBD1, 6 bases. Germline lookup yields CDR1 MGHRA and CDR2 YSYEKL. The CDR3 extends over 16 amino acids. Between the trimmed V and J ends, which lost 0 bases and 2 bases, there was a span of 14 bases. The CDR3 DNA follows: TGCGCCAGCAGCCAAGATCTAACAGGGCCGACCTACGAGCAGTACTTC. Its protein is CASSQDLTGPTYEQYF.

The CDR3 bases are TGTGCCTGGAGATTTTGGGGCAGCCAGACTGAAGCTTTCTTT. Translation: CAWRFWGSQTEAFF. The chain recombines TRBV30 with TRBJ1-1, with D perhaps matching TRBD1 (5 bases). The CDR3 extends over 14 amino acids. The V gene's germline CDR1 is GTSNPN and CDR2 SVGIG (reference sequence). V lost 3 bases, J lost 5 bases, and 16 bases lay in between. The full variable domain, its missing parts supplied by reference TRBV30 and TRBJ1-1, is SQTIHQWPATLVQPVGSPLSLECTVEGTSNPNLYWYRQAAGRGLQLLFYSVGIGQISSEVPQNLSASRPQDRQFILSSKKLLLSDSGFYLCAWRFWGSQTEAFFGQGTRLTVV.

The chain employs TRBV30 and TRBJ2-4, with 11 nucleotides matching TRBD2. Losses at the gene ends were 5 bases for V and 0 bases for J; bases not matched to a gene: 15. The germline V gene encodes CDR1 GTSNPN and CDR2 SVGIG (reference sequence). The CDR3 consists of 19 residues. Written as DNA, the CDR3 is TGTGCCTGGCCTCAAACTAGCGGGGGAATTATAGTAGCCAAAAACATTCAGTACTTC. It encodes CAWPQTSGGIIVAKNIQYF.

V gene TRBV5-1 combines with J gene TRBJ1-3; D gene unclear. V lost 0 bases and J lost 6, with 13 bases in between. Germline CDR1 and CDR2: SGHRS and YFSETQ. CDR3 length equals 15 residues. The CDR3 is CASSLEEGKSNTIYF. The DNA for the CDR3 is TGCGCCAGCAGCTTGGAAGAGGGAAAATCAAACACCATATATTTT.

This clone occurred once. The gene calls are TRBV27 and TRBJ1-1, with D uncertain. Looked up from germline, CDR1 is MNHEY and CDR2 is SMNVEV (reference sequence). V lost 2 bases, J lost 3 bases, and 16 bases lay in between. CDR3 length: 16 residues. CDR3 DNA sequence: TGTGCCAGCAGTTTACCCCGGACCGATTGGGACACTGAAGCTTTCTTT. This codes for CASSLPRTDWDTEAFF.

In its sample, this clone was seen once. CDR3 amino acids: CASSLGGGNQETQYF. CDR3 in DNA: TGTGCCAGCAGCTTGGGCGGAGGTAACCAAGAGACCCAGTACTTC. The chain couples TRBV13 to TRBJ2-5; D is perhaps TRBD2 (5 bases). Germline V gene sequence: CDR1 PRHDT, CDR2 FYEKMQ (reference sequence). V lost 3 bases and J lost 0, with 11 bases in between. CDR3 length: 15 amino acids.

This clone was observed once. The rearrangement links TRBV28 to TRBJ2-5, with 8 positions matching TRBD1. The CDR3 extends over 14 amino acids. The V gene's germline CDR1 is MDHEN and CDR2 SYDVKM. With 7 bases clipped from V and 5 bases from J, the junction kept 9 bases outside the gene matches. The CDR3 coding sequence is TGTGCCAGCAACAACAGACAGGGGAGGGAGACCCAGTACTTC. Translated, it gives CASNNRQGRETQYF. Using reference TRBV28 and TRBJ2-5 for the parts outside the CDR3, the full variable domain is DVKVTQSSRYLVKRTGEKVFLECVQDMDHENMFWYRQDPGLGLRLIYFSYDVKMKEKGDIPEGYSVSREKKERFSLILESASTNQTSMYLCASNNRQGRETQYFGPGTRLLVL.

The V gene is TRBV2, the J gene TRBJ2-7; D possibly matches TRBD1 or TRBD2 (5 bases each). This CDR3 spans 13 amino acids. V was cut by 8 bases and J by 2 bases, with 13 bases left in between. Germline V gene sequence: CDR1 SNHLY, CDR2 FYNNEI. CDR3 nucleotide sequence: TGTGCCAGCCTCGGGACGGAGGCCTACGAGCAGTACTTC. Protein: CASLGTEAYEQYF. Drawing the rest from reference TRBV2 and TRBJ2-7, the complete variable domain is EPEVTQTPSHQVTQMGQEVILRCVPISNHLYFYWYRQILGQKVEFLVSFYNNEISEKSEIFDDQFSVERPDGSNFTLKIRSTKLEDSAMYFCASLGTEAYEQYFGPGTRLTVT.

This clone has just a few counts. This rearrangement joins TRBV7-9 to TRBJ2-1; D is unclear. Germline V gene data show CDR1 as SEHNR and CDR2 as FQNEAQ (reference sequence). There are 12 residues in the CDR3. Between the trimmed V and J ends, which lost 5 bases and 9 bases, there was a span of 11 bases. CDR3 DNA sequence: TGTGCCAGCAGCCTCGGGTTTGGTGAGCAGTTCTTC. Encoded protein: CASSLGFGEQFF.

J is TRBJ2-7 and V is TRBV27, with 7 bases matching TRBD1. This CDR3 has 15 residues. CDR1 MNHEY and CDR2 SMNVEV come from the germline V gene (reference sequence). The junction had 10 bases not matched to a gene; V was cut back by 6 bases and J by 2 bases. DNA for the CDR3: TGTGCCAGCAGCGCACAGGGGAAAGGGCCCTACGAGCAGTACTTC. Translating gives CASSAQGKGPYEQYF.

V is TRBV7-8 and J is TRBJ2-7, with no clear D. V dropped 1 base and J dropped 3 bases, with 7 bases sitting between them. The CDR3 length is 13 residues. CDR1 is SGHVS and CDR2 is FQNEAQ in the germline V gene. Here the CDR3 reads CASSLDQYYEQYF. The DNA for the CDR3 is TGTGCCAGCAGCTTAGATCAATACTACGAGCAGTACTTC.

This clone was picked up one time. V usage is TRBV30 and J usage is TRBJ2-5; D might be TRBD1 (5 bases). V shed 2 bases and J shed 5 bases, with 12 bases lying between them. The germline V gene has CDR1 GTSNPN and CDR2 SVGIG (reference sequence). The CDR3 runs 13 residues. Written as DNA, the CDR3 is TGTGCCTGGAGTTCCCAGGGTATTGAGACCCAGTACTTC. Its translation is CAWSSQGIETQYF. Full variable domain (rest looked up from reference TRBV30 and TRBJ2-5): SQTIHQWPATLVQPVGSPLSLECTVEGTSNPNLYWYRQAAGRGLQLLFYSVGIGQISSEVPQNLSASRPQDRQFILSSKKLLLSDSGFYLCAWSSQGIETQYFGPGTRLLVL.